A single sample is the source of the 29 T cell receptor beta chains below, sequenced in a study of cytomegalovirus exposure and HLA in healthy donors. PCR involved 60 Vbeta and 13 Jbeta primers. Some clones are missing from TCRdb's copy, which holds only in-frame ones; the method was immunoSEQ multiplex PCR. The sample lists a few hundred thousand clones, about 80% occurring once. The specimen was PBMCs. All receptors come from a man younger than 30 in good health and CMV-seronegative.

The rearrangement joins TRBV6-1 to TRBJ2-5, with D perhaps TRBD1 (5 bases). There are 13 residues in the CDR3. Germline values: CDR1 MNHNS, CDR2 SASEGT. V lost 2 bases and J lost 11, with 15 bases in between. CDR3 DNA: TGTGCCAGCAGTGAACGGACACCGCGTGAGCAGTACTTC. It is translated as CASSERTPREQYF.

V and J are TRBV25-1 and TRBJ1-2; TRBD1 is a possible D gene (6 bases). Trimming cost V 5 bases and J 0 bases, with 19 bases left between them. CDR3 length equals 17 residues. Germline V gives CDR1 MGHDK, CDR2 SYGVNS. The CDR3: CASSPHQGSGTNYGYTF. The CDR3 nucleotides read TGTGCCAGCAGTCCCCACCAGGGGTCGGGCACTAACTATGGCTACACCTTC.

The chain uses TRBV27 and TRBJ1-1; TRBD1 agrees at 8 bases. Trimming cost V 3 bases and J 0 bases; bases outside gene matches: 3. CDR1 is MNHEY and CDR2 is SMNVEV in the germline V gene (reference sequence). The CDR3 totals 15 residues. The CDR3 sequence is CASSLYRGMNTEAFF. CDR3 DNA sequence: TGTGCCAGCAGTTTGTACAGGGGGATGAACACTGAAGCTTTCTTT.

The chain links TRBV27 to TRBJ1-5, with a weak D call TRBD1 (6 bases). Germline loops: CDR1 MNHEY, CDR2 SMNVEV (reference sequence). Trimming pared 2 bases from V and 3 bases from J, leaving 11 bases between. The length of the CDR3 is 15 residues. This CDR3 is CASSLGQTTNQPQHF. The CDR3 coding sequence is TGTGCCAGCAGTTTAGGACAGACTACCAATCAGCCCCAGCATTTT.

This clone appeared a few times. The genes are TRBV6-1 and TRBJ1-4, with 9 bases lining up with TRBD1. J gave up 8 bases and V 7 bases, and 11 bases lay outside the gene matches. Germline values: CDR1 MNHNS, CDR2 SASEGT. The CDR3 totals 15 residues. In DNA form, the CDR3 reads TGTGCCAGCATAACCTCACAGGGGGCGGGGGAAAAACTGTTTTTT. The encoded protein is CASITSQGAGEKLFF.

Here the CDR3 DNA reads TGTGCCAGTATAGCGGGGTTTGATCAGCCCCAGCATTTT. It translates to CASIAGFDQPQHF. The gene calls are TRBV19 and TRBJ1-5, with D uncertain. In germline, CDR1 is LNHDA, CDR2 SQIVND (reference sequence). The ends were cut back, 7 bases at V and 5 bases at J, with 12 bases in the middle. The CDR3 sequence is 13 residues long.

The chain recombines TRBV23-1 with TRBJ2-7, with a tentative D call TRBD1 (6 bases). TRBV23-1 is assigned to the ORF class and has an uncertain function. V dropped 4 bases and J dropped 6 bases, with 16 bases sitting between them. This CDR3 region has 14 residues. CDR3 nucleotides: TGCGCCAGCAGTCGCCGCAGGACAGCGTTCGAGCAGTACTTC. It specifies CASSRRRTAFEQYF.

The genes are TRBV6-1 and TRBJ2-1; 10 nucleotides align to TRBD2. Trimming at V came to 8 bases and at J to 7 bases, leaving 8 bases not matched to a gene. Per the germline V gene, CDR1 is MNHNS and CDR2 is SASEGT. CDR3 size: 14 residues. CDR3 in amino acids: CASLLAGGRNEQFF. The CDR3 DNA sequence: TGTGCCAGCCTTTTAGCGGGAGGAAGAAATGAGCAGTTCTTC.

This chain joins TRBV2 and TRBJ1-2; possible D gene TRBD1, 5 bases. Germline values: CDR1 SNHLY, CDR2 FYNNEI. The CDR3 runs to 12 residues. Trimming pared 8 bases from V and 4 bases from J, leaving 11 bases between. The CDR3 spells CASSKDIYGYTF. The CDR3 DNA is TGTGCCAGCTCGAAGGACATCTATGGCTACACCTTC.

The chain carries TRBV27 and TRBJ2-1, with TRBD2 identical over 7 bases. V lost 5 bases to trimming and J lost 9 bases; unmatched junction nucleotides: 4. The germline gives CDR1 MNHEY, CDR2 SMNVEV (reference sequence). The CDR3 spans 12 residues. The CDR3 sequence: CASSPPGGEQFF. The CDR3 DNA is TGTGCCAGCAGTCCTCCGGGAGGTGAGCAGTTCTTC.

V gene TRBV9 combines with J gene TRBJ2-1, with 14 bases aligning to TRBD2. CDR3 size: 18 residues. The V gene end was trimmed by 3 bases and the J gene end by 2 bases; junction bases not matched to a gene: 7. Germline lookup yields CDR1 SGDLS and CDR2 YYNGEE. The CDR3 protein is CASSARLAGGPPYNEQFF. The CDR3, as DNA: TGTGCCAGCAGCGCTAGACTAGCGGGGGGGCCCCCCTACAATGAGCAGTTCTTC.

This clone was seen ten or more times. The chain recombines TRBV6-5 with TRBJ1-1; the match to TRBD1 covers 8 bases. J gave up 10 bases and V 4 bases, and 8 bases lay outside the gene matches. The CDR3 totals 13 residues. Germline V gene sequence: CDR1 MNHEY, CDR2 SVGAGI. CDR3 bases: TGTGCCAGCAGTTCGGACAGGGCCATGTCAGCTTTCTTT. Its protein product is CASSSDRAMSAFF.

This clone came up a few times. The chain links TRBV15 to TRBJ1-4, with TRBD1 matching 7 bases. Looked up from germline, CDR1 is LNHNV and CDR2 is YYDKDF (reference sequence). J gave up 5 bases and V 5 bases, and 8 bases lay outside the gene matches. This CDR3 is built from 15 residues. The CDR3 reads CATSAPTGSNEKLFF. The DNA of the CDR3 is TGTGCCACCAGCGCCCCGACAGGGTCCAATGAAAAACTGTTTTTT.

The CDR3 loop reads CASSNPDRESEQYF. The CDR3 DNA sequence: TGTGCCAGCAGTAACCCGGACAGGGAAAGCGAGCAGTACTTC. The chain combines TRBV2 with TRBJ2-7, with 8 bases matching TRBD1. CDR3 length equals 14 residues. The ends lost 5 bases at V and 6 bases at J; junction bases unmatched: 9. From germline, CDR1 is SNHLY and CDR2 FYNNEI.

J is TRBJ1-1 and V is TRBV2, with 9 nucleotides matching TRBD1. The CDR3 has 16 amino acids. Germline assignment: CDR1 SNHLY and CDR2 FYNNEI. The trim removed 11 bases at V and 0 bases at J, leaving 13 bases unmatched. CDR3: CAGVLGQGNLNTEAFF. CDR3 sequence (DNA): TGTGCCGGGGTCTTGGGACAGGGAAATTTGAACACTGAAGCTTTCTTT.

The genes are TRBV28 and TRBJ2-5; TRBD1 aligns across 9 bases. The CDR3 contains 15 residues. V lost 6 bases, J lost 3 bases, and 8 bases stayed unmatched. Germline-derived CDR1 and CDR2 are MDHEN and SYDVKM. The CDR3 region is CASSPGTGLEETQYF. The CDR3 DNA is TGTGCCAGCAGCCCCGGGACAGGGTTGGAAGAGACCCAGTACTTC.

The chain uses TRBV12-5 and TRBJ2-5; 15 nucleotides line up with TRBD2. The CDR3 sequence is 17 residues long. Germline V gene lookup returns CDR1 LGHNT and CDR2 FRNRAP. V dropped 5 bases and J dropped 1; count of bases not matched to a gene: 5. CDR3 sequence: CASGPGLAGGFQETQYF. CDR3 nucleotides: TGTGCTAGTGGTCCGGGACTAGCGGGAGGTTTCCAAGAGACCCAGTACTTC.

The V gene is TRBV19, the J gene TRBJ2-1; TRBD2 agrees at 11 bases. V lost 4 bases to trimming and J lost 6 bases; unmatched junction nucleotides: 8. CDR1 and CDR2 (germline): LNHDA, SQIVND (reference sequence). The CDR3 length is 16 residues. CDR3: CASSNRLAGGLNEQFF. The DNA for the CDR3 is TGTGCCAGTAGTAACCGCCTAGCGGGGGGACTCAATGAGCAGTTCTTC.

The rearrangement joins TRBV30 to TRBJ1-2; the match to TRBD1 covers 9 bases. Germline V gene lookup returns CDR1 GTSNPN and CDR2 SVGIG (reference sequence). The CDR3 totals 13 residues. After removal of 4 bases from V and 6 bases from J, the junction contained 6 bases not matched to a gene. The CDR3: CAWKMGQGDGYTF. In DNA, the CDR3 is TGTGCCTGGAAAATGGGACAGGGAGATGGCTACACCTTC.

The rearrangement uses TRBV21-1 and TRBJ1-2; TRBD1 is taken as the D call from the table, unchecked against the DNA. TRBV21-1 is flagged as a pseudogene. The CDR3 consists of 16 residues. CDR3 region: CASSSRDRGEIYGYTF. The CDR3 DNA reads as TGTGCCAGCAGCTCCCGGGACAGGGGAGAGATCTATGGCTACACCTTC.

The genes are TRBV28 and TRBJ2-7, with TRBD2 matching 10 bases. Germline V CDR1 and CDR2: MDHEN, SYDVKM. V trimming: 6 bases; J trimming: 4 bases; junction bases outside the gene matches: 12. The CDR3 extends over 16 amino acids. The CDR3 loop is CASRLSPLAGVYEQYF. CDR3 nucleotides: TGTGCCAGCAGACTCTCGCCTCTAGCGGGGGTTTACGAGCAGTACTTC.

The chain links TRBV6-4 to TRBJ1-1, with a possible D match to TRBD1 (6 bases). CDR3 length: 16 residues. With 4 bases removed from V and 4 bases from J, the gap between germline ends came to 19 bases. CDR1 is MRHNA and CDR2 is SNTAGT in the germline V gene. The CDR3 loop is CASSGDGGSGSTEAFF. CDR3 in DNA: TGTGCCAGCAGTGGAGATGGGGGCAGTGGAAGCACTGAAGCTTTCTTT.

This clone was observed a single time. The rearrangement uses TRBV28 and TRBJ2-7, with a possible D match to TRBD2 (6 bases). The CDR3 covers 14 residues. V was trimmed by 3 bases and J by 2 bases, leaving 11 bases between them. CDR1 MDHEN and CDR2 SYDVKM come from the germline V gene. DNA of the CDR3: TGTGCCAGCAGTTTGGGTGGGACTGCCTACGAGCAGTACTTC. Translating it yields CASSLGGTAYEQYF.

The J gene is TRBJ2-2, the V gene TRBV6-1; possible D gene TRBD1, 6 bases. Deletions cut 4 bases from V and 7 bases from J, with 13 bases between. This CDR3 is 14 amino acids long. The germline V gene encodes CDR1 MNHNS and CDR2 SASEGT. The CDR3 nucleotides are TGTGCCAGCAGTGGGAGAAGGGGGAACGGGGAGCTGTTTTTT. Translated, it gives CASSGRRGNGELFF.

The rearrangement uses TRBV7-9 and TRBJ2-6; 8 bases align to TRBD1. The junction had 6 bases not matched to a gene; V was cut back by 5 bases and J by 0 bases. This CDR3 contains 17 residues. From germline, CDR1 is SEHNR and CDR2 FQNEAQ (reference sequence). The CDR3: CASSQTGALSGANVLTF. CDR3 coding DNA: TGTGCCAGCAGCCAGACAGGGGCTCTCTCTGGGGCCAACGTCCTGACTTTC.

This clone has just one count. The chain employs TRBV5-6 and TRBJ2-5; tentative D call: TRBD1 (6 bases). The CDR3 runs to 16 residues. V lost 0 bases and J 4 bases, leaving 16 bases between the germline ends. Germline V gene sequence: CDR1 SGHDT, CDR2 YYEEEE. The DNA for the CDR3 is TGTGCCAGCAGCTTGGTCGGCAGGGGAGCTTTAGAGACCCAGTACTTC. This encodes CASSLVGRGALETQYF. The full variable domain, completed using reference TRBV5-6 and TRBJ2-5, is DAGVTQSPTHLIKTRGQQVTLRCSPKSGHDTVSWYQQALGQGPQFIFQYYEEEERQRGNFPDRFSGHQFPNYSSELNVNALLLGDSALYLCASSLVGRGALETQYFGPGTRLLVL.

CDR3 sequence (DNA): TGTGCCAGCAGTCAAGGCGGGGTAATAATGAACACTGAAGCTTTCTTT. Translated, it gives CASSQGGVIMNTEAFF. This chain connects TRBV6-6 to TRBJ1-1; D is ambiguous. Between the trimmed V and J ends, which lost 5 bases and 0 bases, there was a span of 16 bases. This CDR3 is built from 16 residues. Looked up from germline, CDR1 is MNHNY and CDR2 is SVGAGI (reference sequence).

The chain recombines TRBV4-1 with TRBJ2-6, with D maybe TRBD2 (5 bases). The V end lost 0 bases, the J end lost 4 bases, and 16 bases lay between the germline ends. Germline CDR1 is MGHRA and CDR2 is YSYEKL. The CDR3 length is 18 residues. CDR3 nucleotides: TGCGCCAGCAGCCAAGAGCTCCGGGGATTCACGGGGGCCAACGTCCTGACTTTC. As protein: CASSQELRGFTGANVLTF.

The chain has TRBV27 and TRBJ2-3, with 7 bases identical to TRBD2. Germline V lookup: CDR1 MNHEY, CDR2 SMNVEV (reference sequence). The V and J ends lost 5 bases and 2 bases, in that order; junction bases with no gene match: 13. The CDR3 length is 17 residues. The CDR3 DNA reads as TGTGCCAGCAGTACGTTTCTCGCTAGCGGAAACACAGATACGCAGTATTTT. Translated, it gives CASSTFLASGNTDTQYF.